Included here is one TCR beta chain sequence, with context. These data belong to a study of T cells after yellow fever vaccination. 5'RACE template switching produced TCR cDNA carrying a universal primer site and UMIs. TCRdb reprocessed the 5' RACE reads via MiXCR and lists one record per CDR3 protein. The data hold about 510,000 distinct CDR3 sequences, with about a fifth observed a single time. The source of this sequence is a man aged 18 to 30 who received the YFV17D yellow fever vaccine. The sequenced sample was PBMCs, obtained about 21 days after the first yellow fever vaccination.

The CDR3 reads CSTARLGTIYF. DNA of the CDR3: TGCAGTACTGCCAGACTCGGCACCATATATTTT. The chain combines TRBV20-1 with TRBJ1-3; D not certain. This CDR3 is 11 amino acids long. V was clipped by 8 bases and J by 9 bases, with 14 bases between them. Germline V CDR1 and CDR2: DFQATT, SNEGSKA (reference sequence).